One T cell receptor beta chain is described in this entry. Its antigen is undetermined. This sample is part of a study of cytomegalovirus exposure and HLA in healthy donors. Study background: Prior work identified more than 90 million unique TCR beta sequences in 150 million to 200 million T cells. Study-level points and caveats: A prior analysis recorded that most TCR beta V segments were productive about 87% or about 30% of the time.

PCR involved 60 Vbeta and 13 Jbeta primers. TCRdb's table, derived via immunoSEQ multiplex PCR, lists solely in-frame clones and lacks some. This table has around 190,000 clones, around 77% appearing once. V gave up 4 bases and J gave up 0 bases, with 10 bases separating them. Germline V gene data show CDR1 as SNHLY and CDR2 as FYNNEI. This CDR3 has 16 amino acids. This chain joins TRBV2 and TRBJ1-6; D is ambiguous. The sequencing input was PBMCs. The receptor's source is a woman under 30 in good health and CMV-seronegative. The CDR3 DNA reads TGTGCCAGCAGTGTTAGGGAGACCTCCTATAATTCACCCCTCCACTTT. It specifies CASSVRETSYNSPLHF.